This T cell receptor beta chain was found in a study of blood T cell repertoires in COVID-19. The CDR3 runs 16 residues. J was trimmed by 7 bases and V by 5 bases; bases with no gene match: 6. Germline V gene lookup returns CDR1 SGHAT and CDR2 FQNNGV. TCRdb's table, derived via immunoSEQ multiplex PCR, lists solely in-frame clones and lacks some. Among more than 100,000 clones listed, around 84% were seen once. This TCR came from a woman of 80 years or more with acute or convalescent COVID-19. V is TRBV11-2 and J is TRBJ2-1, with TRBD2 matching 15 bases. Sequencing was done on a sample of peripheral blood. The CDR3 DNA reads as TGTGCCAGCAGCCGCGGACTAGCGGGAGGGCGGAATGAGCAGTTCTTC. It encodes CASSRGLAGGRNEQFF.